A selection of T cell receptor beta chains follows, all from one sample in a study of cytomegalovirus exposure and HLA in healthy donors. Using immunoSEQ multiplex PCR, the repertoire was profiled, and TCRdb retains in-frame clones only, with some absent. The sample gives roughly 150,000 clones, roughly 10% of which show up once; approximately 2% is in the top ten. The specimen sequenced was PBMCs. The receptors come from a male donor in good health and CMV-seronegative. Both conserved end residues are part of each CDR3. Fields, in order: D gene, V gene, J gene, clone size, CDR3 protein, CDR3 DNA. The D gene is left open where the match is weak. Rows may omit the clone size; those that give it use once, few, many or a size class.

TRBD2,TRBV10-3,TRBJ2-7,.,CAITRTSGIGYEQYF,TGTGCCATCACCAGGACTAGCGGGATAGGTTACGAGCAGTACTTC
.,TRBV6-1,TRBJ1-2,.,CASSARGFWGYTF,TGTGCCAGCAGTGCGAGGGGGTTTTGGGGCTACACCTTC
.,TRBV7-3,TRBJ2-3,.,CASSFSRQGTSTDKQYF,TGTGCCAGCAGCTTTTCACGACAGGGGACTAGCACAGATAAGCAGTATTTT
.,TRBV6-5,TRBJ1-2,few,CASSYTIRGVYGYTF,TGTGCCAGCAGTTACACTATCAGGGGAGTCTATGGCTACACCTTC
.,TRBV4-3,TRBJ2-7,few,CASSQDSWSGPNEQYF,TGCGCCAGCAGCCAAGATTCCTGGAGTGGTCCTAACGAGCAGTACTTC
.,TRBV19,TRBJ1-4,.,CASTPDGRTNEKLFF,TGTGCCAGTACCCCTGACGGGAGAACTAATGAAAAACTGTTTTTT
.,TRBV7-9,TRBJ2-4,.,CASSYSGLAKNIQYF,TGTGCCAGCAGCTATAGCGGTCTAGCCAAAAACATTCAGTACTTC
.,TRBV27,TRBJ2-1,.,CASTKGTGHNEQFF,TGTGCCAGCACAAAAGGGACTGGACACAATGAGCAGTTCTTC
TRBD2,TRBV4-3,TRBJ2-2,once,CASSQDPGTSGNTGELFF,TGCGCCAGCAGCCAAGATCCGGGGACTAGCGGGAACACCGGGGAGCTGTTTTTT
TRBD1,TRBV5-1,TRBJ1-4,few,CASSLGTGDSVKLFF,TGCGCCAGCAGCCTTGGGACAGGGGATTCGGTAAAACTGTTTTTT
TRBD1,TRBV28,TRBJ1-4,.,CASSRSDPTGQLYEKLFF,TGTGCCAGCAGTCGATCAGACCCAACGGGACAGCTCTATGAAAAACTGTTTTTT
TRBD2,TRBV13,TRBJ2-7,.,CASSFRVGSGWSYEQYF,TGTGCCAGCAGCTTCCGGGTTGGTAGCGGGTGGTCCTACGAGCAGTACTTC
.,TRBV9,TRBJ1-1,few,CASSVGGRLQTEAFF,TGTGCCAGCAGCGTAGGGGGCAGGTTGCAGACTGAAGCTTTCTTT
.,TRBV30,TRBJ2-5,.,CAWSVGQLRGSSPYF,TGTGCCTGGAGTGTTGGGCAGCTCCGGGGTTCTTCTCCGTACTTC
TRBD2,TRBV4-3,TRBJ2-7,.,CASSQVAGVEQYF,TGCGCCAGCAGCCAAGTAGCGGGGGTCGAGCAGTACTTC
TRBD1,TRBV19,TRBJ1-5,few,CASSTAPGQGKISNQPQHF,TGTGCCAGTAGTACCGCACCGGGACAGGGGAAAATTAGCAATCAGCCCCAGCATTTT
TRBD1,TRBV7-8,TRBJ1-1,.,CASSYGRQGNTEAFF,TGTGCCAGCAGCTACGGGAGACAGGGAAACACTGAAGCTTTCTTT
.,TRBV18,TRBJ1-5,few,CASSLTTGNSNQPQHF,TGTGCCAGCTCACTGACAACAGGGAATAGCAATCAGCCCCAGCATTTT
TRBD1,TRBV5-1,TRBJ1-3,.,CASRPGTDVNTIYF,TGCGCCAGCAGGCCCGGGACAGATGTAAACACCATATATTTT
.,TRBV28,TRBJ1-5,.,CASRGYTGTINQPQHF,TGTGCCAGCAGAGGATACACCGGGACAATCAATCAGCCCCAGCATTTT
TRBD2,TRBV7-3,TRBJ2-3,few,CASSLGASGRASTDTQYF,TGTGCCAGCAGCTTAGGGGCTAGCGGGAGGGCAAGCACAGATACGCAGTATTTT
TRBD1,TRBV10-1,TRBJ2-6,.,CASSESGTVYSGANVLTF,TGCGCCAGCAGTGAGTCCGGGACAGTTTACTCTGGGGCCAACGTCCTGACTTTC
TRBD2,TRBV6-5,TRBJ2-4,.,CATRREGDIQYF,TGTGCCACCCGGCGGGAGGGGGACATTCAGTACTTC
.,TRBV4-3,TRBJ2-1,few,CASSQDSPEVSYNEQFF,TGCGCCAGCAGCCAAGATAGCCCTGAAGTCTCCTACAATGAGCAGTTCTTC
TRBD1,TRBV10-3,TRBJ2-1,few,CAITVGGTGGDEQFF,TGTGCCATCACCGTGGGTGGGACAGGGGGCGATGAGCAGTTCTTC
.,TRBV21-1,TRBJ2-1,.,CASSKGALAGVTYNEQFF,TGTGCCAGCAGCAAGGGGGCACTAGCGGGAGTTACCTACAATGAGCAGTTCTTC
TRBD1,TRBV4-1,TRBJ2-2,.,CASSPTQGAEGELFF,TGCGCCAGCAGCCCCACGCAGGGGGCAGAAGGGGAGCTGTTTTTT
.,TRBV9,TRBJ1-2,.,CASSGSKGEGYTF,TGTGCCAGCAGCGGATCGAAAGGGGAAGGCTACACCTTC
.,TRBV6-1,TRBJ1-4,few,CASSERGGYNEKLFF,TGTGCCAGCAGTGAACGGGGGGGGTATAATGAAAAACTGTTTTTT
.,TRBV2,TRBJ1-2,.,CASIWQSLYGYTF,TGTGCCAGCATCTGGCAGTCGCTTTATGGCTACACCTTC
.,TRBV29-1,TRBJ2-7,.,CSVTVTVSSYEQYF,TGCAGCGTGACTGTGACAGTTAGCTCCTACGAGCAGTACTTC
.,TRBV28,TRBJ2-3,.,CASSFQAGFTDTQYF,TGTGCCAGCAGTTTTCAGGCAGGGTTCACAGATACGCAGTATTTT
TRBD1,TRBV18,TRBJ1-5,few,CASSPDRGYQPQHF,TGTGCCAGCTCCCCCGACAGGGGCTATCAGCCCCAGCATTTT
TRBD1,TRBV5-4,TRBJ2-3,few,CASSLLAGQGVADTQYF,TGTGCCAGCAGCTTGTTGGCGGGACAGGGGGTGGCAGATACGCAGTATTTT
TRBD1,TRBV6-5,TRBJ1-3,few,CASRTGGPGNTIYF,TGTGCCAGCAGAACAGGGGGCCCCGGAAACACCATATATTTT
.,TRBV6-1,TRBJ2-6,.,CASSVTALSGANVLTF,TGTGCCAGCAGTGTCACAGCACTCTCTGGGGCCAACGTCCTGACTTTC
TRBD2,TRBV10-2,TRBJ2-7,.,CASSLAGGTYEQYF,TGCGCCAGCAGTCTAGCGGGGGGCACCTACGAGCAGTACTTC
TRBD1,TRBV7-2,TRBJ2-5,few,CASSTGQGTSQETQYF,TGTGCCAGCAGCACGGGACAGGGGACTTCCCAAGAGACCCAGTACTTC
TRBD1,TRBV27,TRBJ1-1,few,CASSSRQGLNTEAFF,TGTGCCAGCAGTTCCCGACAGGGATTGAACACTGAAGCTTTCTTT
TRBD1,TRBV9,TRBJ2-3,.,CASSVVGTGGSGTQYF,TGTGCCAGCAGCGTAGTGGGGACAGGGGGTAGTGGGACGCAGTATTTT
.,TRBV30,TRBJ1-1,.,CAWSVQGRGKNTEAFF,TGTGCCTGGAGTGTACAGGGCAGGGGTAAAAACACTGAAGCTTTCTTT
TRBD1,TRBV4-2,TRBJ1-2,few,CASSQTGQGPFGYTF,TGTGCCAGCAGCCAGACCGGACAGGGCCCATTTGGCTACACCTTC
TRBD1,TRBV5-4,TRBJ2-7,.,CASSLRQGAGYEQYF,TGTGCCAGCAGCTTGCGACAGGGGGCGGGATACGAGCAGTACTTC
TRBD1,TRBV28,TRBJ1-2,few,CASSSYRGTNYGYTF,TGTGCCAGCAGTTCCTACAGGGGGACAAACTATGGCTACACCTTC
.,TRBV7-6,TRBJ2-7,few,CASSSLHEQYF,TGTGCCAGCAGCTCCCTTCACGAGCAGTACTTC